This T cell receptor beta chain was recovered during a study of shared clonotypes between healthy human individuals (dated by TCRdb to 2018 to 2021). About the study as a whole: Three men and two women, aged 18 to 49 years, made up the cohort. To estimate repertoire size and how much clonotypes are shared between individuals, the study performed deep sequencing of blood TCR repertoires from a few healthy adults. For each donor, CD4 naive and CD4 memory were each run on three plates, CD8 naive on two plates, and CD8 memory on one plate. Libraries were prepared and TCR repertoires were sequenced by different laboratories using diverse techniques, in order to increase sequencing depth and limit assay-specific biases. Between about 0.94 and 8.9 billion PBMCs per donor were obtained by leukapheresis. The paper's findings and limits, for the study overall: Pairwise subsampling led to the expectation that sequencing depth would affect the degree of clonotype sharing among donors. Compared with non-shared clonotypes, the clonotypes found in all four sorted-subset donors had higher generation probabilities. Across a handful of donors, approximately 5% of naive CD4, 3.5% of naive CD8, about 2% of memory CD4, and 0.4% of memory CD8 clonotypes were shared. Because the study included only a small number of donors, the genetic and exposure-history diversity represented was limited. Sampling was restricted to blood, and TCR repertoires in tissue are likely to differ from TCR repertoires in blood. Naive subsets generally had larger estimated clonotype richness than memory subsets. Rarefaction of sorted-subset datasets indicated incomplete sequencing despite the large sequencing depth.

As regards this clone: Its binding antigen is unknown. Base qualities are missing; no much larger clone stands one base away.

Healthy HIV-negative adults with no recently reported acute infections or vaccinations were included as donors. Every donor was a Caucasian adult living in Nashville, Tennessee, USA. CD4+ T cells were enriched through magnetic negative selection, after which naive cells were positively selected on CD45RA and the remaining negative fraction served as the memory subset. After blood collection by leukapheresis, PBMCs were isolated using Ficoll-Histopaque density gradient centrifugation and then cryopreserved in the vapor phase of liquid nitrogen. Analytical flow cytometry was used to check the purity and quantity of each magnetically sorted T cell population. Genomic DNA was isolated from each sorted fraction and quantified by UV absorbance on a Nanodrop 2000c. Using the deep immunoSEQ assay, multiplex PCR amplified TCR CDR3 regions from genomic DNA. Extracted genomic DNA from each cell subset was spread evenly across all wells of several immunoSEQ 96-well plates, with each plate serving as a replicate. For sorted subsets, approximately 210 ng of genomic DNA, equivalent to around 31,000 T cell genomes, went into each replicate PCR. Purified libraries were quantified with a Qubit 3.0 fluorometer, sized on a Bioanalyzer 2100, and re-quantified with the KAPA Library Quantification kit. Every immunoSEQ 96-well plate was sequenced on a separate single-read 150-cycle Illumina NextSeq 550 flow cell. Per the authors' processing: Because only junctional sequences without quality scores were contained in the immunoSEQ output, filtering matching that applied to full-length reads could not be performed. To assign V/J genes and CDR3, sequences were annotated against IMGT germline references using PyIR, a Python wrapper for IgBLAST v1.9. Any read was removed if the V/J assignment was weak (E-value above 1e-6), the CDR3 was missing, or the read contained stop codons, out-of-frame junctions, or ambiguous translated residues. V3J clonotypes were defined as sequences sharing the same inferred V gene, J gene, and CDR3 amino acid sequence. The percentage overlap between two repertoires was calculated by dividing the number of shared unique clonotypes by the size of the smaller repertoire. RTK rarefaction, the Chao1 estimator, and Recon v2.1 estimates of unobserved clonotypes were used to assess repertoire richness. OLGA was used to compute generation probabilities for all TCRbeta clonotypes that the gDNA method yielded from a few donors. TCRdb obtained this table from immuneACCESS and retained in-frame rearrangements with V and J assigned. These tables miss some clones; where compared with another copy, unresolved V genes account for less than half of the shortfall, and the remainder is unexplained. V and J calls and clone size follow that table, whereas D and trimming were derived from the DNA. The sample profile shows about 1.1 million clones; approximately 80% of them were found once. The ten biggest clones cover more than 0.55% of the sample.

This receptor was obtained from a man in his late teens or twenties in good health. Some clones in this sample may be carry-over from other donors' samples. The sample consisted of memory CD4+ T cells from PBMCs. According to the study, the label for this sample's cell subset or site signals: CD45RA-negative fraction.

CDR3 sequence: CASTRQGGTEAFF. The DNA sequence is given as TGTGCCAGCACCCGACAGGGAGGCACTGAAGCTTTCTTT. The chain links TRBV27 with TRBJ1-1; 7 bases in the junction line up with TRBD1. From a lookup of the germline V gene (reference sequence), CDR1 and CDR2 are MNHEY and SMNVEV. The cysteine opens and the phenylalanine closes a CDR3 of 13 amino acids. Only CDR3 DNA remains: 39 bases, in frame from the first base. V is pruned by 7 bases and J by 4 bases, leaving 6 bases of the junction without a gene match.